The rows below give T cell receptor beta chains drawn from one sample of a study of cytomegalovirus exposure and HLA in healthy donors. The table came from immunoSEQ multiplex PCR; TCRdb's copy has only in-frame clones and leaves some out. The sample yields some 76,000 clones, roughly 70% seen once. Sequenced input: PBMCs. Source of these receptors: a man in his sixties in good health and CMV-seropositive. CDR3s include the opening cysteine and the closing phenylalanine or tryptophan.

v_gene,CDR3aa
TRBV10-3,CAISESLRESTNGYTF
TRBV5-1,CASSFQASTDTQYF
TRBV6-5,CASSEVAAYEQYF
TRBV6-5,CASSSTGNYGYTF
TRBV7-9,CSSSLGRNEQYF
TRBV11-2,CASSQIPGQGAVNTEAFF
TRBV4-3,CAGSRLRDRGPQLSGNTIYF
TRBV14,CASSQRRDRATEAFF
TRBV6-5,CASSGTGGLDEKLFF
TRBV4-1,CASSRLELRTGSQQPQHF
TRBV10-3,CAISAKTGKYGYTF
TRBV18,CASSPQGAQNTEAFF
TRBV6-5,CASSEFWEGNTIYF
TRBV25-1,CASSDQGWAYTF
TRBV2,CASSEGTGPYEQYF
TRBV11-2,CASSLEGLAGKETQYF
TRBV11-2,CASQEEGRRDNSPLHF
TRBV6-5,CASRGTALGDTEAFF
TRBV6-5,CASSPRGRSQPQHF
TRBV5-1,CASSLGGRASSYEQYF
TRBV7-6,CASSPSAGEQFF
TRBV30,CAWIKGGPYNEQFF
TRBV19,CASSHRQGGNTIYF
TRBV7-3,CASSLGLETTQYF
TRBV4-2,CASRREATGPYGYTF
TRBV30,CGVGRVNTEAFF
TRBV4-1,CASSFGQGTHGYTF
TRBV7-9,CASSLGQGVNEQFF
TRBV2,CASMRELTAYEQYF
TRBV7-9,CASSLRVAGGYEQYF
TRBV9,CASSEQIAGRNSPLHF
TRBV2,CASSEGSGATYEQYF
TRBV6-6,CASRDRDRAYEQYF
TRBV5-6,CASSWDSMNTEAFF
TRBV25-1,CASSVGGQVYF
TRBV18,CASSPQEVDSPLHF
TRBV5-6,CASSWEGGTQYF
TRBV27,CASSPSARLVSSYNSPLHF
TRBV15,CATSTPGTGRRHGYTF
TRBV7-9,CASSPYYRDRGLGDTEAFF
TRBV7-3,CASSPQGGETQYF
TRBV5-4,CASSHRQALNSPLHF
TRBV5-1,CASSPGTALTEAFF
TRBV19,CASSIKTSGRTDTQYF
TRBV29-1,CSVEGVGPYEQYF
TRBV28,CASSLGYSGQVGEKLFF
TRBV19,CASSIETAYGYTF
TRBV6-5,CASSERGGSYEQYF
TRBV7-2,CASSLDVTANYGYTF
TRBV5-6,CASSAGTSSSAQIRSIF